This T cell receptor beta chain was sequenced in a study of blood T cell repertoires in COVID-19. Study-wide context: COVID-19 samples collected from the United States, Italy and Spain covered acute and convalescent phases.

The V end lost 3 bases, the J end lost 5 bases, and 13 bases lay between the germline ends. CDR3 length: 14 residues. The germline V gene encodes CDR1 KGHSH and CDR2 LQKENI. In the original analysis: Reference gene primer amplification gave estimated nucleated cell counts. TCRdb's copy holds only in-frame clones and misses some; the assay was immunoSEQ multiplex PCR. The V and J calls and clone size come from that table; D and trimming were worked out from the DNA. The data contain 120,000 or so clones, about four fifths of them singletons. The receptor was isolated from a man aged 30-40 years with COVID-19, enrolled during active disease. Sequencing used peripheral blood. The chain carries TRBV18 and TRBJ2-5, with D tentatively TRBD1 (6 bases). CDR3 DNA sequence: TGTGCCAGCTCACCCAACAGGGTCAGGGAGACCCAGTACTTC. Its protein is CASSPNRVRETQYF. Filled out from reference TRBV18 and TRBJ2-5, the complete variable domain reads NAGVMQNPRHLVRRRGQEARLRCSPMKGHSHVYWYRQLPEEGLKFMVYLQKENIIDESGMPKERFSAEFPKEGPSILRIQQVVRGDSAAYFCASSPNRVRETQYFGPGTRLLVL.